This T cell receptor (beta chain) was profiled in a study of T cell responses to AZD1222 COVID-19 vaccine. Broader study findings: Sampling that yielded the repertoires occurred only after the peak T cell response. Donors were mostly white British, more females; clonal diversity possibly underestimated.

This clone was seen only once. What it binds is not known. Within the sample, other DNA sequences also encode this same CDR3. Using immunoSEQ multiplex PCR, the repertoire was profiled, and TCRdb retains in-frame clones only, with some absent. This sample has 200,000 to 300,000 clones, with roughly 93% found just once. The sequence was obtained from an adult in good health. Source: peripheral blood, taken on day 0 of AZD1222 vaccination.

The CDR3 DNA is TGCGCCAGCAGCTTGGCCGGGAGCTCCTATAATTCACCCCTCCACTTT. It yields the protein CASSLAGSSYNSPLHF. This rearrangement joins TRBV5-1 to TRBJ1-6; no definite D call. V was cut by 0 bases and J by 0 bases, with 7 bases left in between. The CDR3 extends over 16 amino acids. The germline gives CDR1 SGHRS, CDR2 YFSETQ. Full variable domain (rest looked up from reference TRBV5-1 and TRBJ1-6): KAGVTQTPRYLIKTRGQQVTLSCSPISGHRSVSWYQQTPGQGLQFLFEYFSETQRNKGNFPGRFSGRQFSNSRSEMNVSTLELGDSALYLCASSLAGSSYNSPLHFGNGTRLTVT.